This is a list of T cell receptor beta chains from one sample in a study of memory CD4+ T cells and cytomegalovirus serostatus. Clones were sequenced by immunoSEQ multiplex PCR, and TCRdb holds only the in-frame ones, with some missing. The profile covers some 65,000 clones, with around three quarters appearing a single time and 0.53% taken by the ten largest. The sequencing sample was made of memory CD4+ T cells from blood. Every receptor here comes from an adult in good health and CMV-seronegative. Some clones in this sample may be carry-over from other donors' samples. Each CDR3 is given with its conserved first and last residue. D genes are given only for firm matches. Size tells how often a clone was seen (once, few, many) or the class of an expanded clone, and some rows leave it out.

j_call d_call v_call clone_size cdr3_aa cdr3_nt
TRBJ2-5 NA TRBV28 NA CASSLGGEETQYF TGTGCCAGCAGTTTAGGGGGCGAAGAGACCCAGTACTTC
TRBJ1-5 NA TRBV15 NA CATSTGRNQPQHF TGTGCCACCAGCACCGGACGCAATCAGCCCCAGCATTTT
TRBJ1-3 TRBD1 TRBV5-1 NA CASSFKLSATGGQGGNTIYF TGCGCCAGCAGCTTCAAACTCTCCGCGACAGGGGGCCAAGGTGGAAACACCATATATTTT
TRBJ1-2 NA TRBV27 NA CASSDKGVGYTF TGTGCCAGCAGTGACAAAGGGGTCGGCTACACCTTC
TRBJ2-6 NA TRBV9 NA CASSVDGSGANVLTF TGTGCCAGCAGCGTAGATGGGTCTGGGGCCAACGTCCTGACTTTC
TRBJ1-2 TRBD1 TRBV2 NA CASWRGQGYYGYTF TGTGCCAGCTGGCGGGGACAGGGGTACTATGGCTACACCTTC
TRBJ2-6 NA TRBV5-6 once CASSLGVSGANVLTF TGTGCCAGCAGCTTGGGGGTCTCTGGGGCCAACGTCCTGACTTTC
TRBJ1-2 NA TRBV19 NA CASSIRSYGYTF TGTGCCAGTAGTATCCGGAGCTATGGCTACACCTTC
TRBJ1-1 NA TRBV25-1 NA CASSGSGRATLINTEAFF TGTGCCAGCAGTGGTTCGGGCAGGGCCACCCTGATCAACACTGAAGCTTTCTTT
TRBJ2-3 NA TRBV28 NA CASSFLGGSSTDTQYF TGTGCCAGCAGTTTCTTAGGGGGTAGTAGCACAGATACGCAGTATTTT
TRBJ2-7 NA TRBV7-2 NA CASSLEPQPYEQYF TGTGCCAGCAGCTTAGAACCTCAACCCTACGAGCAGTACTTC
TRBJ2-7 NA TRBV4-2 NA CASSQGQGGSYEQYF TGTGCCAGCAGCCAAGGTCAGGGGGGTTCCTACGAGCAGTACTTC
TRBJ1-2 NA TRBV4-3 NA CASSQVEFAGGYTF TGCGCCAGCAGCCAAGTAGAGTTTGCGGGAGGCTACACCTTC
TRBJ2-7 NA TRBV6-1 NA CASSAFNRYFTYEQYF TGTGCCAGCAGTGCTTTTAACAGGTACTTCACCTACGAGCAGTACTTC
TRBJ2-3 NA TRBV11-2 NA CASSLDLGYTQYF TGTGCCAGCAGCTTAGATTTGGGTTATACGCAGTATTTT
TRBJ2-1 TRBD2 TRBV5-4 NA CASSPPKRGTYNEQFF TGTGCCAGCAGCCCGCCGAAGCGGGGCACATACAATGAGCAGTTCTTC
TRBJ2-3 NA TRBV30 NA CAWSEDTQYF TGTGCCTGGAGTGAAGATACGCAGTATTTT
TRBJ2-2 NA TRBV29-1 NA CSVGGQRDTGELFF TGCAGCGTTGGGGGGCAGAGGGACACCGGGGAGCTGTTTTTT
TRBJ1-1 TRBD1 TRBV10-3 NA CAISPDRGRPDTEAFF TGTGCCATCAGCCCGGACAGGGGGCGACCGGACACTGAAGCTTTCTTT
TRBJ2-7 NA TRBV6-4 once CASSERNKVYEQYF TGTGCCAGCAGTGAGCGGAATAAGGTCTACGAGCAGTACTTC
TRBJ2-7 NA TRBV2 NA CASSSHFLRYF TGTGCCAGCAGTTCCCACTTTCTACGGTACTTC
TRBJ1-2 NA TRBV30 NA CAWKAQGSNYGYTF TGTGCCTGGAAAGCACAGGGTTCTAACTATGGCTACACCTTC
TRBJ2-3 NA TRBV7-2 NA CASSLGADTQYF TGTGCCAGCAGCTTAGGGGCGGATACGCAGTATTTT
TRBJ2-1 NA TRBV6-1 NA CASSEETGFNYEQFF TGTGCCAGCAGTGAAGAAACGGGGTTTAACTATGAGCAGTTCTTC
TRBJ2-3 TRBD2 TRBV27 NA CASSLSGTSSTQYF TGTGCCAGCAGTTTATCCGGGACTAGTAGTACGCAGTATTTT
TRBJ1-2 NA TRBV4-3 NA CASSQGPDPNYGYTF TGCGCCAGCAGCCAAGGGCCAGATCCTAACTATGGCTACACCTTC
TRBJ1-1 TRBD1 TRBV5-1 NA CASRYGTGGGWNTEAFF TGCGCCAGCAGGTATGGGACAGGGGGCGGTTGGAACACTGAAGCTTTCTTT
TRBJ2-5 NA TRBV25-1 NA CASSVGPLQETQYF TGTGCCAGCAGTGTGGGGCCCCTCCAAGAGACCCAGTACTTC
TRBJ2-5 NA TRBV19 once CATAGGWGETQYF TGTGCCACCGCCGGTGGGTGGGGAGAGACCCAGTACTTC
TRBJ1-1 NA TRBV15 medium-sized CATSRDLGTVKNTEAFF TGTGCCACCAGCAGAGATCTTGGGACCGTAAAGAACACTGAAGCTTTCTTT
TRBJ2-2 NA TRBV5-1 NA CASTQFPGSNTGELFF TGCGCCAGCACCCAGTTCCCGGGATCGAACACCGGGGAGCTGTTTTTT
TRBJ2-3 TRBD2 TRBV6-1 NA CASGLAGNTDTQYF TGTGCCAGCGGGCTAGCGGGAAACACAGATACGCAGTATTTT
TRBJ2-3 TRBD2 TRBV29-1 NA CSVAGLAGISTDTQYF TGCAGCGTGGCTGGACTAGCGGGGATTAGCACAGATACGCAGTATTTT
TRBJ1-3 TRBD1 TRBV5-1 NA CASSLGTGNSGNTIYF TGCGCCAGCAGCTTGGGGACAGGGAACTCTGGAAACACCATATATTTT